Shown below are 6 T cell receptor beta chains from a single sample sequenced in a study of human T cells and chemical hapten exposure. From the RACE reads, TCRdb called clonotypes with MiXCR, one entry per CDR3 protein. The table has some 350,000 distinct CDR3 sequences, nearly 6.5% seen once. Time point of the sample: patch test 2, 6 weeks after DPC sensitization. Treatment of the sample: therapeutic diphenylcyclopropenone sensitization with weekly scalp DPC. The starting material was whole blood, obtained in connection with sensitization to the hapten diphenylcyclopropenone (DPC). These receptors originate from a young woman with alopecia areata. Some clones in this sample may be carry-over from other donors' samples.

This clonotype came up many times. The chain combines TRBV12-3 or TRBV12-4 with TRBJ1-3, with TRBD1 identical over 7 bases. Losses at the gene ends were 2 bases for V and 5 bases for J; bases not matched to a gene: 9. The CDR3 has 16 residues. The CDR3: CASSLNPGQMRNTIYF. The DNA for the CDR3 is TGTGCCAGCAGTTTAAACCCGGGACAGATGAGAAACACCATATATTTT.

This clonotype was counted at least ten times. The rearrangement links TRBV7-9 to TRBJ1-1, with 9 bases identical to TRBD1. CDR1 and CDR2 (germline): SEHNR, FQNEAQ (reference sequence). V dropped 2 bases and J dropped 8; count of bases not matched to a gene: 15. The CDR3 has 17 amino acids. The CDR3 region has the DNA TGTGCCAGCAGCTTAAAGGGGGACAGGGCCTATTCTTGGGAAGCTTTCTTT. Amino acids: CASSLKGDRAYSWEAFF.

The gene calls are TRBV27 and TRBJ2-1; 10 nucleotides align to TRBD2. Germline-derived CDR1 and CDR2 are MNHEY and SMNVEV (reference sequence). The CDR3 runs to 17 residues. J gave up 0 bases and V 3 bases, and 5 bases lay outside the gene matches. CDR3 protein: CASSFYTSGTSYNEQFF. As DNA, the CDR3 is TGTGCCAGCAGTTTCTATACTAGCGGGACCTCCTACAATGAGCAGTTCTTC.

The V call is TRBV9, the J call TRBJ2-7; tentatively, D is TRBD2 (6 bases). CDR3 length: 15 residues. Germline loops: CDR1 SGDLS, CDR2 YYNGEE. V lost 0 bases to trimming and J lost 0 bases, with 10 bases between them. CDR3 region: CASSVGDSGSYEQYF. The CDR3 DNA reads TGTGCCAGCAGCGTAGGGGACTCTGGCTCCTACGAGCAGTACTTC.

This clonotype was counted ten times or more. The rearrangement uses TRBV28 and TRBJ2-3; D possibly uses TRBD1 or TRBD2 (5 bases each). Germline CDR1 reads MDHEN; CDR2 reads SYDVKM. The V gene lost 10 bases and the J gene lost 0 bases, with 14 bases spanning the gap. The CDR3 is 14 amino acids. The CDR3 region is CATTGLPSTDTQYF. In DNA form, the CDR3 reads TGTGCCACGACGGGGCTACCCAGCACAGATACGCAGTATTTT.

This clonotype appeared many times. The chain combines TRBV7-9 with TRBJ1-6; TRBD1 aligns across 8 bases. Losses at the gene ends were 2 bases for V and 8 bases for J; bases not matched to a gene: 5. Germline V CDR1 and CDR2: SEHNR, FQNEAQ (reference sequence). This CDR3 has 15 amino acids. The CDR3 bases are TGTGCCAGCAGCTTATCCGAGACAGGGGATTCACCCCTCCACTTT. It encodes CASSLSETGDSPLHF.